The source of this TCR beta chain is a study of CD8 T cells in ankylosing spondylitis. The study's findings and limits: For ankylosing spondylitis blood, a TCR beta motif of several highly homologous variants appeared characteristic. Those disease-linked clones were CD8+; they were also relatively rare in peripheral blood. Clones linked to disease were reported to show significant enrichment in matched ankylosing spondylitis synovial fluid. Past studies reported some motif variants in reactive arthritis synovial fluid and blood.

The CDR3 extends over 13 amino acids. The V end lost 5 bases, the J end lost 6 bases, and 12 bases lay between the germline ends. Germline V CDR1 and CDR2: MNHNS, SASEGT. Each TCR beta library was made by quantitative 5'-RACE that incorporated molecular barcodes. In TCRdb, the 5' RACE reads were re-called with MiXCR into one record per CDR3 protein. Of 500,000 or so distinct CDR3 sequences in the sample, roughly 5.2% were seen once. In its sample, this clonotype was seen many times. Its antigen is still unknown. Sequencing input: blood, either unsorted or a sorted T cell fraction (not recorded which). V and J are TRBV6-1 and TRBJ2-3; a weak D match, TRBD2 (6 bases). The clonotype comes from a male donor with ankylosing spondylitis. The CDR3, as DNA: TGTGCCAGCAGTACCGCGGGGCCCGATACGCAGTATTTT. This gives the protein CASSTAGPDTQYF.